This TCR beta chain was sequenced during a study of cytotoxic CD8 clonotypes in ibrutinib-treated CLL. About the research overall: Around 12 relapsed/refractory, some 14 treatment-naive; some 18 IGHV unmutated. The taking of response samples occurred after a median around 11 months of treatment, with a range of 6 to 36.

The table lists this clone with a count of one. What it binds is unknown. Study-level points and caveats: While tracking circulating CD8+ T-cell counts, baseline clonality exceeded that of age-matched healthy donors. The study found clonality rose at ibrutinib response, then fell toward baseline at progression.

The table came from immunoSEQ multiplex PCR; TCRdb's copy has only in-frame clones and leaves some out. The sample records roughly 150,000 clones, more than 75% being singletons. CDR1 and CDR2 from the germline V gene are SGDLS and YYNGEE. This CDR3 region has 15 residues. V gave up 4 bases and J gave up 6 bases, with 20 bases separating them. The clonotype was recovered from a human donor with chronic lymphocytic leukemia. Sequences were derived from PBMCs, sampled after 24 months of ibrutinib treatment. The rearrangement joins TRBV9 to TRBJ2-7; D is unclear. The CDR3 reads CASSSAGHPVGEQYF. CDR3 nucleotide sequence: TGTGCCAGCAGCTCCGCCGGGCACCCAGTGGGCGAGCAGTACTTC.